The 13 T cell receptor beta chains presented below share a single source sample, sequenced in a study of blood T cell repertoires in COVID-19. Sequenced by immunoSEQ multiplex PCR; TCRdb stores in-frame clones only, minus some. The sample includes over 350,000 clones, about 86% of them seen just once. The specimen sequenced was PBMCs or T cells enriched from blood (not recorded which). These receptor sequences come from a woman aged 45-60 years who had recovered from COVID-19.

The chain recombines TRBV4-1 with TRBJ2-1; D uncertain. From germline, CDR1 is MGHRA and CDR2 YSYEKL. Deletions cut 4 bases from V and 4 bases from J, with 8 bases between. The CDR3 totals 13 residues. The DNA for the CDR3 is TGCGCCAGCAGCCTCGGAGTTTACAATGAGCAGTTCTTC. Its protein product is CASSLGVYNEQFF.

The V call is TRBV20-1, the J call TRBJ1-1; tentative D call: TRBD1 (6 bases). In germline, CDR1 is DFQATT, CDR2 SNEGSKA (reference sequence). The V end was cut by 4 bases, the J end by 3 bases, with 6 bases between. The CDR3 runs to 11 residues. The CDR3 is CSAKGDTEAFF. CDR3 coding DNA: TGCAGTGCTAAGGGGGACACTGAAGCTTTCTTT.

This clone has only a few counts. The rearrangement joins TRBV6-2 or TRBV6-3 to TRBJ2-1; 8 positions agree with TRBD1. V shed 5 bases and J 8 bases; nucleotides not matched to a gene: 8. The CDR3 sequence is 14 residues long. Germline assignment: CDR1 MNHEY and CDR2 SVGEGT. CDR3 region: CASSLTGAIDEQFF. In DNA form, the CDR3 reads TGTGCCAGCAGTCTGACAGGGGCAATCGATGAGCAGTTCTTC.

In DNA form, the CDR3 reads TGTGCCAGTAGTATAGATCAGTTTGACTACACCTTC. Its protein product is CASSIDQFDYTF. V is TRBV19 and J is TRBJ1-2; D is ambiguous. Germline V gene sequence: CDR1 LNHDA, CDR2 SQIVND (reference sequence). The CDR3 runs to 12 residues. With 0 bases removed from V and 10 bases from J, the gap between germline ends came to 9 bases.

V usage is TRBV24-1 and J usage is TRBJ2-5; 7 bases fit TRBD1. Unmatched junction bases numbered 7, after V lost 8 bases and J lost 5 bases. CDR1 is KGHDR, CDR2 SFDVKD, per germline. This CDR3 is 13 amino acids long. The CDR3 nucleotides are TGTGCCACCAAGACAGGGAATTGGGAGACCCAGTACTTC. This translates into CATKTGNWETQYF.

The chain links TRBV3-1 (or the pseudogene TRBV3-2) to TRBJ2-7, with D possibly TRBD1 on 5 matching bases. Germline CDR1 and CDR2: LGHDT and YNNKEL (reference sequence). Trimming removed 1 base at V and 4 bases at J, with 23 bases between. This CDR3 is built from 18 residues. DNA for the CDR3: TGTGCCAGCAGCCAAGTGAAGACAGATCGCCCCGAAAATTACGAGCAGTACTTC. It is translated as CASSQVKTDRPENYEQYF.

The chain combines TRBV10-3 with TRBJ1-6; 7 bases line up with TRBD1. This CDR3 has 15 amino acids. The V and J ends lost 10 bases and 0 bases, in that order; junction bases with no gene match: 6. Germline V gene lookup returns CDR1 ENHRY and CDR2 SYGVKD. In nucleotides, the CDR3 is TGTGCCACGACGGACAGGAGCTCCTATAATTCACCCCTCCACTTT. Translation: CATTDRSSYNSPLHF.

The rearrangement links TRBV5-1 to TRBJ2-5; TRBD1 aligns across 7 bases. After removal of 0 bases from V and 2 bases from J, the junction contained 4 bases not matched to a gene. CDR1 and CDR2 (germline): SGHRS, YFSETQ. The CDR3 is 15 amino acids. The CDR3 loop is CASSLVGTAQETQYF. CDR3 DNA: TGCGCCAGCAGCTTGGTTGGGACAGCTCAAGAGACCCAGTACTTC.

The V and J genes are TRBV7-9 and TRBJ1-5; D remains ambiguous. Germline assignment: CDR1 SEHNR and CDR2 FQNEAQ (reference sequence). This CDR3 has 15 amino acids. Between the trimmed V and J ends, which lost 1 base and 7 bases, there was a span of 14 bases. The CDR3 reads CASSLGSGGFQPQHF. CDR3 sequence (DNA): TGTGCCAGCAGCTTAGGGTCAGGAGGGTTCCAGCCCCAGCATTTT.

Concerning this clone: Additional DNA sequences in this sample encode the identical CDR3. Written as DNA, the CDR3 is TGCGCCAGCAGCTTGAGGGGGAACACTGAAGCTTTCTTT. Its translation is CASSLRGNTEAFF. The chain employs TRBV5-1 and TRBJ1-1; D possibly corresponds to TRBD1 (5 bases). This CDR3 spans 13 amino acids. V shed 1 base and J shed 1 base, with 5 bases lying between them. Per germline, CDR1 SGHRS and CDR2 YFSETQ.

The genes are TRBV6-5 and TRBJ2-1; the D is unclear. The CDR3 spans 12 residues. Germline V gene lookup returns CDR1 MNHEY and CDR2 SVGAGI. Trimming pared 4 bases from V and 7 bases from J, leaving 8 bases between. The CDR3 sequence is CASSSLLNEQFF. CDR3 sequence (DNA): TGTGCCAGCAGTTCCCTCTTAAATGAGCAGTTCTTC.

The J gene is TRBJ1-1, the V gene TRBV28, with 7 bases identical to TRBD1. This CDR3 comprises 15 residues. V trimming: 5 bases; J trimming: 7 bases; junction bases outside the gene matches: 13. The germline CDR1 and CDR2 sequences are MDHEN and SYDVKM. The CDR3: CASSVGTTGVVEAFF. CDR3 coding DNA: TGTGCCAGCAGTGTGGGAACCACAGGGGTGGTTGAAGCTTTCTTT.

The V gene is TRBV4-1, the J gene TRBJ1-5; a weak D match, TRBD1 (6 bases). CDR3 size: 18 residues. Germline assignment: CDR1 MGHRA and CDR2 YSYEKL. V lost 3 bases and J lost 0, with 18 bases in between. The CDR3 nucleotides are TGCGCCAGCAGCCAGGACTCCTACAGGGTCCATAGCAATCAGCCCCAGCATTTT. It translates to CASSQDSYRVHSNQPQHF.